This T cell receptor beta chain was identified in a study of cytomegalovirus exposure and HLA in healthy donors. Study-wide results and caveats: Most TCR beta V segments were productive about 90% or about 30% of the time in an earlier analysis. There were 164 TCR beta chains listed as cytomegalovirus-associated. Solely CMV serostatus was available to characterize immune exposure.

Worth noting for this clone: Its specificity is not known.

Germline CDR1 and CDR2: SNHLY and FYNNEI. The CDR3 contains 15 residues. V lost 3 bases and J 0 bases, leaving 8 bases between the germline ends. With 60 Vbeta and 13 Jbeta primers, the PCR was carried out. The table came from immunoSEQ multiplex PCR; TCRdb's copy has only in-frame clones and leaves some out. The sample includes roughly 170,000 clones, 77% of them seen just once. The chain combines TRBV2 with TRBJ1-4; D is unresolved. The specimen sequenced was PBMCs. This receptor was taken from a woman in her twenties or thirties in good health and CMV-seropositive. The CDR3 region has the DNA TGTGCCAGCAGTGACGACTTTGCAACTAATGAAAAACTGTTTTTT. Amino acids: CASSDDFATNEKLFF.